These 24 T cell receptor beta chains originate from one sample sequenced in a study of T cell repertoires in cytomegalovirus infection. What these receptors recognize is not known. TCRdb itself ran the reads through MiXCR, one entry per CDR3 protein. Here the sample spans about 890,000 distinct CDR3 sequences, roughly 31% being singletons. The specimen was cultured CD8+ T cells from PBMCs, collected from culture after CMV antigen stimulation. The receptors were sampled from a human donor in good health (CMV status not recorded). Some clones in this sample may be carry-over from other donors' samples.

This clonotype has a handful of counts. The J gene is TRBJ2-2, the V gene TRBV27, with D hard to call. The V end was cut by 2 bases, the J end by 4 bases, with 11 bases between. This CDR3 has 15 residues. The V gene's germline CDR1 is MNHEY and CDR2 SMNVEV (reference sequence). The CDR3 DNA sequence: TGTGCCAGCAGTTTAGGGATAAAGGGCACCGGGGAGCTGTTTTTT. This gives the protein CASSLGIKGTGELFF.

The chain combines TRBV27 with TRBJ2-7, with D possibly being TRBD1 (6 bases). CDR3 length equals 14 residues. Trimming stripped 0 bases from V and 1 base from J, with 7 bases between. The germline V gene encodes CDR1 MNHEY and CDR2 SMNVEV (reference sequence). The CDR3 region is CASSLSGQSYEQYV. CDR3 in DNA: TGTGCCAGCAGTTTATCTGGACAGTCCTACGAGCAGTACGTC.

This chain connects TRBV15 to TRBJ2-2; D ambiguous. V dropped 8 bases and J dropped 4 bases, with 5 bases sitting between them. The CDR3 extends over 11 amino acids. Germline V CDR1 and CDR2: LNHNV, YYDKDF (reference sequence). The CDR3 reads CATAGTGELFF. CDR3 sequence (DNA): TGTGCCACCGCAGGCACCGGGGAGCTGTTTTTT.

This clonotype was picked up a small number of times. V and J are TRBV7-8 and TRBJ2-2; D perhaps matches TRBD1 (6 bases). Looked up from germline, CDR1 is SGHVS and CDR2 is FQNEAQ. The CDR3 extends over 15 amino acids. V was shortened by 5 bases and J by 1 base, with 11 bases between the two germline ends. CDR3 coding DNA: TGTGCCAGCAGCACTTGGACAGTGAACACCGGGGAGCTGTTTTTT. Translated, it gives CASSTWTVNTGELFF.

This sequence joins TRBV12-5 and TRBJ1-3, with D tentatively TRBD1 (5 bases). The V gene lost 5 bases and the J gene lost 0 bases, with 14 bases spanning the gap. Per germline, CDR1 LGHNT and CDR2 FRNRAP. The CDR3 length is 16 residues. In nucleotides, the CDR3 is TGTGCTAGTGGTCCAGACAGTGAGAACTCTGGAAACACCATATATTTT. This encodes CASGPDSENSGNTIYF. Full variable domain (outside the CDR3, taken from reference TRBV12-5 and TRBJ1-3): DARVTQTPRHKVTEMGQEVTMRCQPILGHNTVFWYRQTMMQGLELLAYFRNRAPLDDSGMPKDRFSAEMPDATLATLKIQPSEPRDSAVYFCASGPDSENSGNTIYFGEGSWLTVV.

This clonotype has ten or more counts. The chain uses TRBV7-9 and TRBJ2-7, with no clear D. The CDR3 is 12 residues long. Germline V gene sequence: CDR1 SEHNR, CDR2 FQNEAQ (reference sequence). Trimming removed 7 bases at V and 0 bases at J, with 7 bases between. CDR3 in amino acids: CASTYGSYEQYF. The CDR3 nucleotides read TGTGCCAGCACCTACGGCTCCTACGAGCAGTACTTC.

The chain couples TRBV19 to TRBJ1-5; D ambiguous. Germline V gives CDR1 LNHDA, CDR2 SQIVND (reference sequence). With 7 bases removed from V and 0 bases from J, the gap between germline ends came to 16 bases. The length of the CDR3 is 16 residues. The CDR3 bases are TGTGCCAGTACCACCACGGGCTACTATAGCAATCAGCCCCAGCATTTT. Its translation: CASTTTGYYSNQPQHF. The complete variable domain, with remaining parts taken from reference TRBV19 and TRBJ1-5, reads DGGITQSPKYLFRKEGQNVTLSCEQNLNHDAMYWYRQDPGQGLRLIYYSQIVNDFQKGDIAEGYSVSREKKESFPLTVTSAQKNPTAFYLCASTTTGYYSNQPQHFGDGTRLSIL.

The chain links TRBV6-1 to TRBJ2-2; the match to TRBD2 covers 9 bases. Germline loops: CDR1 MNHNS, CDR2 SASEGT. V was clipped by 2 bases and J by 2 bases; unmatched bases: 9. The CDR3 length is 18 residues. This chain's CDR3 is CASSEWGGGAVNTGELFF. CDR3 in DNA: TGTGCCAGCAGTGAATGGGGCGGGGGGGCCGTTAACACCGGGGAGCTGTTTTTT.

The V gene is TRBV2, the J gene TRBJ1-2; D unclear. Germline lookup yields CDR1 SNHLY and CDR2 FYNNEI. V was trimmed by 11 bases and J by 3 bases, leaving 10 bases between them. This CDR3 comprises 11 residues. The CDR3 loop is CARREDYGYTF. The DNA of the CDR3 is TGTGCCCGCCGGGAGGACTATGGCTACACCTTC.

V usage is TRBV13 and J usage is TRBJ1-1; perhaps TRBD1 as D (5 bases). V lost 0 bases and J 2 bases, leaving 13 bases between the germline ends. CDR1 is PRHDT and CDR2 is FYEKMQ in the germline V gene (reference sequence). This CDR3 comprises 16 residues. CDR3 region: CASSLGGGSANTEAFF. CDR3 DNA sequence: TGTGCCAGCAGCTTAGGTGGGGGGTCGGCAAACACTGAAGCTTTCTTT.

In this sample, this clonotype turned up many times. The CDR3, as DNA: TGTGCCAGCAGCTTAGATGGGGGCGTCACTGAAGCTTTCTTT. Translating gives CASSLDGGVTEAFF. The rearrangement uses TRBV7-2 and TRBJ1-1; tentative D call: TRBD1 (6 bases). CDR3 length equals 14 residues. The V gene's germline CDR1 is SGHTA and CDR2 FQGNSA. V dropped 1 base and J dropped 4 bases, with 10 bases sitting between them.

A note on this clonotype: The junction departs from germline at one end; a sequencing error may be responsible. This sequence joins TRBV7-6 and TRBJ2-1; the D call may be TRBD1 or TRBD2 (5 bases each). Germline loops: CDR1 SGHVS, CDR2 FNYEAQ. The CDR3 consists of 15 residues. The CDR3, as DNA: TGTGCCAACAGCTTAGGTGGGGGCTCCTACAATGAGCAGTTCTTC. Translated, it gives CANSLGGGSYNEQFF.

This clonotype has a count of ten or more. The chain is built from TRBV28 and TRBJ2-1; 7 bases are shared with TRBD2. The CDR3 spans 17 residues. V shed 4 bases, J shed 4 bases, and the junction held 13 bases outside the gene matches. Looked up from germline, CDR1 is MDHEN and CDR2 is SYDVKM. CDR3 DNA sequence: TGTGCCAGCAGTTCCCGGGGCGGAGCGGGGCCATACAATGAGCAGTTCTTC. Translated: CASSSRGGAGPYNEQFF.

The CDR3 region is CASSLIPDRNQPQHF. CDR3 nucleotides: TGTGCCAGCAGTTTAATTCCCGACAGAAATCAGCCCCAGCATTTT. J is TRBJ1-5 and V is TRBV27, with D perhaps matching TRBD1 (5 bases). Per germline, CDR1 MNHEY and CDR2 SMNVEV (reference sequence). The CDR3 is made up of 15 amino acids. With 2 bases removed from V and 4 bases from J, the gap between germline ends came to 12 bases.

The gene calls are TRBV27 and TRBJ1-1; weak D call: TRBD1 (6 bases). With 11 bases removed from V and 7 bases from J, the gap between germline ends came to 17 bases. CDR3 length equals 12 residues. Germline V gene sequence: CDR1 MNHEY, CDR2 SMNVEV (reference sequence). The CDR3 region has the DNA TGTGCCTCCCGTAGGGGGTACGATGAAGCTTTCTTT. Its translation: CASRRGYDEAFF.

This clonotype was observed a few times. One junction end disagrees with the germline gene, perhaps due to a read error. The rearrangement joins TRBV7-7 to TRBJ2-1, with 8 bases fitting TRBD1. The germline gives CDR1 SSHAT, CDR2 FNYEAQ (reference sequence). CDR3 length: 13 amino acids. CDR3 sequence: CASSLATGEEQFF. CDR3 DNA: TGTGCTAGCAGCTTAGCGACAGGGGAAGAGCAGTTCTTC.

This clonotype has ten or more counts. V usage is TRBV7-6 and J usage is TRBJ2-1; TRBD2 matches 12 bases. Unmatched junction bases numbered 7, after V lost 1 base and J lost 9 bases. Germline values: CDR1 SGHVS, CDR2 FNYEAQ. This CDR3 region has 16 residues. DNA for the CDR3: TGTGCCAGCAGCTTAGAAGGGACTAGCGGGTACCGTGAGCAGTTCTTC. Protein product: CASSLEGTSGYREQFF.

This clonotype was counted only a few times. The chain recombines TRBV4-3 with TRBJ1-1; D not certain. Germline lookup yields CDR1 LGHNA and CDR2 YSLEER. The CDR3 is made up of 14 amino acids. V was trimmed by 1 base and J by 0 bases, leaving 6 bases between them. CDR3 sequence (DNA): TGCGCCAGCAGCCAAGCCGGAATGAACACTGAAGCTTTCTTT. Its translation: CASSQAGMNTEAFF.

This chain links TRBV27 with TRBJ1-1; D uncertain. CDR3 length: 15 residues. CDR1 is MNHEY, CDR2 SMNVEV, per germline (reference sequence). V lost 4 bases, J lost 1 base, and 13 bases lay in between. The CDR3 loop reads CASSSGGLPNTEAFF. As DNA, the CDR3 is TGTGCCAGCAGTTCGGGCGGACTCCCGAACACTGAAGCTTTCTTT.

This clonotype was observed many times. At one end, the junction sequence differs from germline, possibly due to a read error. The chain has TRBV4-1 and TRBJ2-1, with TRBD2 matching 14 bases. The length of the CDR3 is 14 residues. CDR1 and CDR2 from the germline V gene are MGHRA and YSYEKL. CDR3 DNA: TGTGCCAGCAGACTAGCGGGGGGGTACAATGAGCAGTTCTTC. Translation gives CASRLAGGYNEQFF.

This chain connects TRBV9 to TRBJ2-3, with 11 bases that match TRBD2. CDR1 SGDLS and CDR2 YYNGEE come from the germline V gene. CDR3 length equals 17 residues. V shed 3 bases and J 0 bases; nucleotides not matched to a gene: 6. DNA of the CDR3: TGTGCCAGCAGCGGCCATCTAGCGGGGGGTAGCACAGATACGCAGTATTTT. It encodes CASSGHLAGGSTDTQYF.

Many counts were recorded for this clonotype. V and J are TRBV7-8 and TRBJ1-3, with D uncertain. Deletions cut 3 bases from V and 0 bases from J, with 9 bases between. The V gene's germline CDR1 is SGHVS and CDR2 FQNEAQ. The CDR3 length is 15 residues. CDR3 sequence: CASSFGLDSGNTIYF. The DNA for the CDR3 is TGTGCCAGCAGCTTCGGGCTCGACTCTGGAAACACCATATATTTT.

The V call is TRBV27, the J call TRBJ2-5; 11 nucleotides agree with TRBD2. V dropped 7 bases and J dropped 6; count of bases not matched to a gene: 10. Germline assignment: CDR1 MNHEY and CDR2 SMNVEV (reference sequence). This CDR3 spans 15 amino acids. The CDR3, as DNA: TGTGCCAGCACCTCCCTTAGCGGGGGGGTGAAGACCCAGTACTTC. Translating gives CASTSLSGGVKTQYF.

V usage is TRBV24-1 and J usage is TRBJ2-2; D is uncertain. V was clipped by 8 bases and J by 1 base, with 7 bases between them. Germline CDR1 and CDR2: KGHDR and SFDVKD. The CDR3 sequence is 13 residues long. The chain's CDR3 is CATKDGNTGELFF. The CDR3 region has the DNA TGTGCCACCAAGGACGGGAACACCGGGGAGCTGTTTTTT.